Given below is one TCR beta chain in context. The data were obtained in a study of blood T cell repertoires in COVID-19. Study details: The study drew acute and convalescent COVID-19 samples from the United States, Italy and Spain. Sources were T cells, B-cell-depleted T cells, or PBMCs; the material itself was cDNA or gDNA.

Produced via immunoSEQ multiplex PCR; TCRdb's table is partial and in-frame only. The repertoire holds 150,000 to 200,000 clones, with around 81% as singletons. Looked up from germline, CDR1 is MNHEY and CDR2 is SVGAGI. The junction had 3 bases not matched to a gene; V was cut back by 6 bases and J by 0 bases. There are 14 residues in the CDR3. This clonotype was obtained from a man between 60 and 70 years old with active or convalescent COVID-19. The source material was peripheral blood. The genes are TRBV6-5 and TRBJ1-1; 8 nucleotides align to TRBD1. CDR3: CASSQGQVNTEAFF. The CDR3 coding sequence is TGTGCCAGCAGCCAGGGACAGGTGAACACTGAAGCTTTCTTT.